The entry below gives a single TCR beta chain sequence along with its context. Deletions cut 6 bases from V and 10 bases from J, with 22 bases between. The CDR3 spans 16 residues. Looked up from germline, CDR1 is MNHEY and CDR2 is SVGEGT. This sample was included in a study of control samples from healthy donors and cancer patients. Produced via immunoSEQ multiplex PCR; TCRdb's table is partial and in-frame only. The table lists some 65,000 clones, 75% to 90% of them singletons, with 2.5% to 3% in the top ten. Sequencing used PBMCs. This sequence joins TRBV6-2 or TRBV6-3 and TRBJ1-6, with unresolved D. This TCR derives from a woman aged 45-65 years with lung cancer. The CDR3 DNA reads TGTGCCAGCAGCCGAGACCGCGGAACCCCTCAATCACCCCTCCACTTT. Its translation is CASSRDRGTPQSPLHF.